These 22 T cell receptor beta chains came from one sample sequenced in a study of blood T cell repertoires in COVID-19. Clones were read by immunoSEQ multiplex PCR, and TCRdb kept only the in-frame ones, dropping some. The data contain around 250,000 clones, 80% to 85% of them singletons. The sequenced sample was peripheral blood. These receptors all stem from a woman aged 18-30 years with acute or convalescent COVID-19.

CDR3: CSVVVTSYEQYF. CDR3 in DNA: TGCAGCGTTGTAGTTACCTCCTACGAGCAGTACTTC. This chain links TRBV29-1 with TRBJ2-7; D ambiguous. Germline loops: CDR1 SQVTM, CDR2 ANQGSEA. The CDR3 has 12 amino acids. V gave up 4 bases and J gave up 0 bases, with 7 bases separating them.

V and J are TRBV30 and TRBJ2-1, with a possible D match to TRBD1 (6 bases). V was cut by 4 bases and J by 10 bases, with 17 bases left in between. CDR3 length: 13 residues. Germline V lookup: CDR1 GTSNPN, CDR2 SVGIG (reference sequence). This CDR3 is CAWNRAGAEEQFF. The CDR3 coding sequence is TGTGCCTGGAATCGGGCAGGGGCGGAGGAGCAGTTCTTC.

V is TRBV24-1 and J is TRBJ1-1, with D possibly being TRBD1 (5 bases). This CDR3 has 13 amino acids. Trimming cost V 7 bases and J 5 bases, with 13 bases left between them. Per germline, CDR1 KGHDR and CDR2 SFDVKD. The CDR3 DNA follows: TGTGCCACCAGAGGTCAGGGTAAGACTGAAGCTTTCTTT. This gives the protein CATRGQGKTEAFF.

V usage is TRBV27 and J usage is TRBJ1-1, with 7 bases aligning to TRBD1. V shed 5 bases and J 6 bases; nucleotides not matched to a gene: 6. Germline V gene sequence: CDR1 MNHEY, CDR2 SMNVEV (reference sequence). The length of the CDR3 is 13 residues. DNA for the CDR3: TGTGCCAGCAGTCCCCAGGGGGAGGCTGAAGCTTTCTTT. It yields the protein CASSPQGEAEAFF.

The gene calls are TRBV5-1 and TRBJ2-2; 8 bases are a match to TRBD1. The CDR3 is 15 residues long. The germline CDR1 and CDR2 sequences are SGHRS and YFSETQ. V shed 4 bases and J 6 bases; nucleotides not matched to a gene: 8. CDR3 in amino acids: CASSEDRVFAGELFF. The CDR3 coding sequence is TGCGCCAGCAGCGAGGACAGGGTTTTTGCCGGGGAGCTGTTTTTT.

This clone was detected only a few times. The chain employs TRBV12-3 or TRBV12-4 and TRBJ1-1; TRBD1 matches at 8 bases. The CDR3 covers 13 residues. The junction had 6 bases not matched to a gene; V was cut back by 6 bases and J by 6 bases. The chain's CDR3 is CASRNPGQAEAFF. The CDR3 nucleotides read TGTGCCAGCAGGAACCCGGGACAGGCTGAAGCTTTCTTT.

The chain has TRBV6-4 and TRBJ2-4; 10 bases map to TRBD2. Germline V gene data show CDR1 as MRHNA and CDR2 as SNTAGT. The CDR3 covers 14 residues. Trimming took 6 bases from V and 5 from J; bases not matched to a gene: 4. This CDR3 is CASSPGTSENIQYF. The CDR3 bases are TGTGCCAGCAGCCCCGGGACTAGCGAAAACATTCAGTACTTC.

V usage is TRBV7-2 and J usage is TRBJ2-5; 11 bases are a match to TRBD2. The CDR3 covers 16 residues. Trimming cost V 0 bases and J 6 bases; bases outside gene matches: 6. Looked up from germline, CDR1 is SGHTA and CDR2 is FQGNSA. CDR3 nucleotides: TGTGCCAGCAGCTTAGCCATACTAGCGGGAGCCAAGACCCAGTACTTC. It yields the protein CASSLAILAGAKTQYF.

A word on this clone: The same CDR3 is also encoded by other DNA sequences in this sample. The rearrangement links TRBV5-1 to TRBJ1-5; D is unresolved. CDR1 is SGHRS and CDR2 is YFSETQ in the germline V gene. The CDR3 consists of 13 residues. V was shortened by 2 bases and J by 6 bases, with 9 bases between the two germline ends. CDR3 nucleotides: TGCGCCAGCAGCTTACGAGGGTCTCAGCCCCAGCATTTT. The encoded protein is CASSLRGSQPQHF.

The chain carries TRBV14 and TRBJ2-7; D possibly corresponds to TRBD1 (5 bases). Trimming removed 2 bases at V and 2 bases at J, with 16 bases between. The germline CDR1 and CDR2 sequences are SGHDN and FVKESK. CDR3 length: 16 residues. The CDR3 sequence is CASSQTQGNPPYEQYF. The CDR3 DNA reads TGTGCCAGCAGCCAAACTCAGGGTAACCCTCCCTACGAGCAGTACTTC.

The chain combines TRBV7-9 with TRBJ2-1; D unresolved. V dropped 5 bases and J dropped 3 bases, with 11 bases sitting between them. Germline values: CDR1 SEHNR, CDR2 FQNEAQ (reference sequence). The CDR3 totals 14 residues. CDR3 amino acids: CASSPPGFYNEQFF. CDR3 coding DNA: TGTGCCAGCAGCCCTCCCGGGTTCTACAATGAGCAGTTCTTC.

The chain recombines TRBV12-3 or TRBV12-4 with TRBJ1-2, with TRBD1 as a possible D gene (6 bases). The CDR3 runs to 13 residues. Trimming took 3 bases from V and 2 from J, leaving 7 bases between them. The CDR3 is CASSFGQNYGYTF. For the CDR3, the DNA is TGTGCCAGCAGTTTCGGACAGAACTATGGCTACACCTTC.

This rearrangement joins TRBV10-3 to TRBJ2-7; no reliable D call. V lost 5 bases, J lost 4 bases, and 9 bases lay in between. This CDR3 has 12 amino acids. Germline CDR1 reads ENHRY; CDR2 reads SYGVKD. The CDR3 is CAISRTNYEQYF. The CDR3 nucleotides are TGTGCCATCAGTCGAACAAATTACGAGCAGTACTTC.

V and J are TRBV5-1 and TRBJ2-1; a possible D gene is TRBD2 (6 bases). This CDR3 contains 14 residues. Deletions cut 10 bases from V and 4 bases from J, with 18 bases between. Germline CDR1 and CDR2: SGHRS and YFSETQ. Written as DNA, the CDR3 is TGCGCCGTGAGGGGAGGTACCAATTACAATGAGCAGTTCTTC. This gives the protein CAVRGGTNYNEQFF.

CDR3 DNA sequence: TGTGCCAGTAGTATTCGTACTAGCAGTCTAGCCAAAAACATTCAGTACTTC. Protein: CASSIRTSSLAKNIQYF. This sequence joins TRBV19 and TRBJ2-4, with D perhaps matching TRBD2 (6 bases). This CDR3 is built from 17 residues. Trimming pared 3 bases from V and 0 bases from J, leaving 15 bases between. Germline V CDR1 and CDR2: LNHDA, SQIVND (reference sequence). The full variable domain, completed using reference TRBV19 and TRBJ2-4, is DGGITQSPKYLFRKEGQNVTLSCEQNLNHDAMYWYRQDPGQGLRLIYYSQIVNDFQKGDIAEGYSVSREKKESFPLTVTSAQKNPTAFYLCASSIRTSSLAKNIQYFGAGTRLSVL.

The chain is built from TRBV7-9 and TRBJ1-1, with 7 bases lining up with TRBD1. After removal of 5 bases from V and 7 bases from J, the junction contained 13 bases not matched to a gene. Per germline, CDR1 SEHNR and CDR2 FQNEAQ (reference sequence). The CDR3 sequence is 15 residues long. CDR3 protein: CASSTNRDSDIEAFF. DNA of the CDR3: TGTGCCAGCAGCACAAACCGGGACAGTGATATTGAAGCTTTCTTT.

J is TRBJ2-3 and V is TRBV5-1, with a possible D match to TRBD2 (6 bases). Germline CDR1 SGHRS, CDR2 YFSETQ. Trimming shortened V by 0 bases and J by 3 bases, and 11 bases separated the two germline ends. There are 15 residues in the CDR3. The CDR3 sequence is CASSLDQGGTDTQYF. The CDR3 DNA reads TGCGCCAGCAGCTTGGACCAAGGAGGGACAGATACGCAGTATTTT.

This chain joins TRBV7-9 and TRBJ2-5; the D gene is possibly TRBD1 (6 bases). Germline V gene lookup returns CDR1 SEHNR and CDR2 FQNEAQ (reference sequence). The CDR3 covers 13 residues. The ends were cut back, 5 bases at V and 5 bases at J, with 12 bases in the middle. The CDR3 nucleotides are TGTGCCAGCAGCCATGGACAGTTGGAGACCCAGTACTTC. Translating it yields CASSHGQLETQYF.

The chain joins TRBV6-1 to TRBJ1-4; unclear D gene. Trimming left V 3 bases short and J 0 bases short, with 11 bases between. Germline V gene sequence: CDR1 MNHNS, CDR2 SASEGT. There are 16 residues in the CDR3. The CDR3 spells CASSDLTTATNEKLFF. The CDR3 region has the DNA TGTGCCAGCAGTGACCTGACAACTGCAACTAATGAAAAACTGTTTTTT.

The chain recombines TRBV6-1 with TRBJ2-5; D remains ambiguous. Trimming removed 2 bases from V and 5 bases from J, with 9 bases in between. Germline V gives CDR1 MNHNS, CDR2 SASEGT. The CDR3 spans 13 residues. The CDR3 DNA is TGTGCCAGCAGTGAAAATCCCGGGGAGACCCAGTACTTC. Residues: CASSENPGETQYF.

This clone appeared once. The rearrangement uses TRBV29-1 and TRBJ2-7, with a weak D call TRBD2 (6 bases). In germline, CDR1 is SQVTM, CDR2 ANQGSEA. The CDR3 is made up of 14 amino acids. V lost 2 bases and J lost 0, with 11 bases in between. Written as DNA, the CDR3 is TGCAGCGTTGAATCGGGGGAAAGCTCCTACGAGCAGTACTTC. Residues: CSVESGESSYEQYF.

This clone was detected a few times. The chain recombines TRBV6-4 with TRBJ2-1, with 10 bases matching TRBD2. Germline loops: CDR1 MRHNA, CDR2 SNTAGT. The CDR3 loop spans 14 amino acids. The trim removed 4 bases at V and 6 bases at J, leaving 3 bases unmatched. CDR3 in DNA: TGTGCCAGCAGTGCAGCTAGCGGGAGCAATGAGCAGTTCTTC. It codes for CASSAASGSNEQFF.